This record concerns one TCR beta chain sequence. The sample originates from a study of blood T cell repertoires in COVID-19. Repertoires were generated with immunoSEQ multiplex PCR, while TCRdb's copy carries only in-frame clones and drops some. The sample contains 350,000 to 550,000 clones, around 89% of which appear only once. The clonotype was recovered from a woman under 40 with acute or convalescent COVID-19. The specimen was peripheral blood.

The CDR3 spells CATSDPTPGQGVGEQFF. The CDR3 DNA reads TGTGCCACCAGTGATCCAACTCCTGGACAGGGTGTCGGTGAGCAGTTCTTC. The V gene is TRBV24-1, the J gene TRBJ2-1, with 8 bases aligning to TRBD1. Germline values: CDR1 KGHDR, CDR2 SFDVKD. CDR3 length: 17 amino acids. J gave up 9 bases and V 3 bases, and 15 bases lay outside the gene matches.